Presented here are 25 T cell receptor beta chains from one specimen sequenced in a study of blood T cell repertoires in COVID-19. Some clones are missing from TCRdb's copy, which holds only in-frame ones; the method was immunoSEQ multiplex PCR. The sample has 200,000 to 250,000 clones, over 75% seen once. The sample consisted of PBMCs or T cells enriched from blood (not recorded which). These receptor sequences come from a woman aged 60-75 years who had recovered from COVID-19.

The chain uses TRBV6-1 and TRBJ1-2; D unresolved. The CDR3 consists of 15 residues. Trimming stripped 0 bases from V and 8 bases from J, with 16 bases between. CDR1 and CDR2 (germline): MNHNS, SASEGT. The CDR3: CASSEALRGLWGYTF. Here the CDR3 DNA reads TGTGCCAGCAGTGAAGCGCTTCGAGGCCTTTGGGGCTACACCTTC.

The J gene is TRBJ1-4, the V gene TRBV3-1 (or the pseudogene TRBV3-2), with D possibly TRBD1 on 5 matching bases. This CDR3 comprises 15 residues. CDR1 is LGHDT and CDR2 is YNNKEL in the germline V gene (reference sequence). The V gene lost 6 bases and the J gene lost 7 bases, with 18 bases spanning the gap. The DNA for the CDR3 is TGTGCCAGCAGATTAAGGGGCCTGGGGTCTGAAAAACTGTTTTTT. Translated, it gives CASRLRGLGSEKLFF.

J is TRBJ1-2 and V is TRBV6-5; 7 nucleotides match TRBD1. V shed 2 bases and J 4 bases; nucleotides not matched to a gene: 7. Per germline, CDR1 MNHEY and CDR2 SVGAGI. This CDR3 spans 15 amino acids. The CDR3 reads CASSYVGGASYGYTF. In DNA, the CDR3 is TGTGCCAGCAGTTACGTAGGGGGCGCTTCCTATGGCTACACCTTC.

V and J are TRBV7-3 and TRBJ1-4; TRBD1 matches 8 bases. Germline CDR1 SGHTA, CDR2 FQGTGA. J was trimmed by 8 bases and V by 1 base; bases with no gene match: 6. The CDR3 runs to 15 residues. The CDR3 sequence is CASSLNRGIREKLFF. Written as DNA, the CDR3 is TGTGCCAGCAGCTTAAACAGGGGGATAAGAGAAAAACTGTTTTTT.

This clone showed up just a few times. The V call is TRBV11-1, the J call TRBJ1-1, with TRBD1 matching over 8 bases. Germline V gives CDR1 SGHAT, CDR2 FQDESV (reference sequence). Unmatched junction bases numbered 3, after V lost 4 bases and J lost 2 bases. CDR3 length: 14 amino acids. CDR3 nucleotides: TGTGCCAGCAGCTCGGACAGGGTCAACACTGAAGCTTTCTTT. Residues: CASSSDRVNTEAFF.

Written as DNA, the CDR3 is TGTGCCACCCGGAGGGAACGGACAAACACTGAAGCTTTCTTT. Translating gives CATRRERTNTEAFF. The rearrangement links TRBV6-5 to TRBJ1-1, with D tentatively TRBD1 (5 bases). The CDR3 loop spans 14 amino acids. The V and J ends lost 10 bases and 2 bases respectively, with 17 bases between them. CDR1 MNHEY and CDR2 SVGAGI come from the germline V gene.

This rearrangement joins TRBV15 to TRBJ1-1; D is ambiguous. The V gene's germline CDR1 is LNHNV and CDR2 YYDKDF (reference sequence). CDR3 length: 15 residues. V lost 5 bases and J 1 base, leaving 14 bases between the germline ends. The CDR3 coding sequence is TGTGCCACCAGCGATGAGGGCGGATGGAACACTGAAGCTTTCTTT. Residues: CATSDEGGWNTEAFF.

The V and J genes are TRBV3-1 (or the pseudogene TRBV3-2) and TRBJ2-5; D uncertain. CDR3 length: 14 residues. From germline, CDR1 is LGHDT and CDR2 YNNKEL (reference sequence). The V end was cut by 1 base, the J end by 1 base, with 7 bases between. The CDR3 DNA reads TGTGCCAGCAGCCAAGGACATCGCCAAGAGACCCAGTACTTC. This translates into CASSQGHRQETQYF.

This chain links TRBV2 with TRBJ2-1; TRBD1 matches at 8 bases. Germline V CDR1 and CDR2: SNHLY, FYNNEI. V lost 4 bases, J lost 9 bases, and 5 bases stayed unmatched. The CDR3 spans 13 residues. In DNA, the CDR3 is TGTGCCAGCAGTGGGACAGGGATTAGTGAGCAGTTCTTC. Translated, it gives CASSGTGISEQFF.

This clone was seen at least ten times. CDR3 nucleotides: TGCGCCAGCAGCCAAGGAAATTACCCGGCGGGGGGGGAGACCCAGTACTTC. This translates into CASSQGNYPAGGETQYF. This chain joins TRBV4-3 and TRBJ2-5; TRBD2 agrees at 9 bases. Looked up from germline, CDR1 is LGHNA and CDR2 is YSLEER. The CDR3 runs 17 residues. Germline trimming cut 1 base from V and 5 bases from J; bases unmatched to any gene: 11.

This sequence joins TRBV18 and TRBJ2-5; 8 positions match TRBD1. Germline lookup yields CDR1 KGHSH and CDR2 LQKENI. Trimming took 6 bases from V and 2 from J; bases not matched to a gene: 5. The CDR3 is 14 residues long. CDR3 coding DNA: TGTGCCAGCTCCCTGGGACAGGCTCAAGAGACCCAGTACTTC. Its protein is CASSLGQAQETQYF.

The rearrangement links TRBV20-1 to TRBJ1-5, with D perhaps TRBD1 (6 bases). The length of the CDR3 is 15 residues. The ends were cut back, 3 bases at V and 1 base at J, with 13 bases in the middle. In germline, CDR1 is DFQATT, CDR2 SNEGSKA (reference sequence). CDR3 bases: TGCAGTGCTAGTTTGGGGGGGGCCAGCAATCAGCCCCAGCATTTT. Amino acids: CSASLGGASNQPQHF.

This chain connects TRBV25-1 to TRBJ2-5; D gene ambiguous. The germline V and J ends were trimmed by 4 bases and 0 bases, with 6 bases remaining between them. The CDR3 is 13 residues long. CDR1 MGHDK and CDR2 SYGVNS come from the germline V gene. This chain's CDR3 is CASSVPYQETQYF. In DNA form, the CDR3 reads TGTGCCAGCAGTGTCCCGTACCAAGAGACCCAGTACTTC.

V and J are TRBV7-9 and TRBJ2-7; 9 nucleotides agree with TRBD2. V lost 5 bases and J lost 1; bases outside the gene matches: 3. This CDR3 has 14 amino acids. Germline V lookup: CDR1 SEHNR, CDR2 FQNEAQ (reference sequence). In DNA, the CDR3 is TGTGCCAGCAGCCAACTAGCGGGTTCCTACGAGCAGTACTTC. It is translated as CASSQLAGSYEQYF.

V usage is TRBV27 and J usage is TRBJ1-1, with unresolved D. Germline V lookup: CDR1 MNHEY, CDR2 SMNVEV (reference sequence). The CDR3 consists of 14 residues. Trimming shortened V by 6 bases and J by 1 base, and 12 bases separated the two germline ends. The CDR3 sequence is CASSHKAGNTEAFF. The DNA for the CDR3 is TGTGCCAGCAGCCATAAGGCGGGGAACACTGAAGCTTTCTTT.

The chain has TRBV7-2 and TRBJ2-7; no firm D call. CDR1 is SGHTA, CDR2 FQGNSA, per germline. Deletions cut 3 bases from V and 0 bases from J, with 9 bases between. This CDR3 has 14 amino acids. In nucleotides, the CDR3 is TGTGCCAGCAGCTTCGACCGCGGCTCCTACGAGCAGTACTTC. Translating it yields CASSFDRGSYEQYF.

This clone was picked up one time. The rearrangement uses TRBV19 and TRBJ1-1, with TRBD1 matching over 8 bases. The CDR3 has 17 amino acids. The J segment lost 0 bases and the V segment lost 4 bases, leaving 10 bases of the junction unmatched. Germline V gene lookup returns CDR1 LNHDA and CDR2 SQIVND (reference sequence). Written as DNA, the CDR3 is TGTGCCAGTAGTACCCGGACAGGGCCTAACATGAACACTGAAGCTTTCTTT. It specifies CASSTRTGPNMNTEAFF. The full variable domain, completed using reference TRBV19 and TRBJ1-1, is DGGITQSPKYLFRKEGQNVTLSCEQNLNHDAMYWYRQDPGQGLRLIYYSQIVNDFQKGDIAEGYSVSREKKESFPLTVTSAQKNPTAFYLCASSTRTGPNMNTEAFFGQGTRLTVV.

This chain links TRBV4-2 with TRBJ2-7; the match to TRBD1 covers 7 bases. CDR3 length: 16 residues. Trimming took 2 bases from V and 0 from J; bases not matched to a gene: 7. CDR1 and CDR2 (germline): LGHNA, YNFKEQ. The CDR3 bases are TGTGCCAGCAGCCAAAAAGTGACAGGGATCTCCTACGAGCAGTACTTC. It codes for CASSQKVTGISYEQYF.

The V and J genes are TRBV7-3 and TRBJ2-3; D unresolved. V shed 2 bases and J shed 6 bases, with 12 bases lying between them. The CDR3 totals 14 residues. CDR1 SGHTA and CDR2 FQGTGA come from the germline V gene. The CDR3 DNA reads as TGTGCCAGCAGCTTAGGCACCGCACGCGATACGCAGTATTTT. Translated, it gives CASSLGTARDTQYF.

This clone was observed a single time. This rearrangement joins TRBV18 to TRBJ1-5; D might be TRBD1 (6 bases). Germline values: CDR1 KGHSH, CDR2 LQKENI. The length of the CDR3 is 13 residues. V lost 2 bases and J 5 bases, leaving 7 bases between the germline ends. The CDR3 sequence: CASSPAGDQPQHF. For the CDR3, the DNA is TGTGCCAGCTCACCAGCAGGGGATCAGCCCCAGCATTTT.

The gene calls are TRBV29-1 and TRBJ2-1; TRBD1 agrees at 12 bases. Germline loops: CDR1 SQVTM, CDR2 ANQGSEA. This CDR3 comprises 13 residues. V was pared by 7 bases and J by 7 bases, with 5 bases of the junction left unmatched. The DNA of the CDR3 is TGCAGCGGGGGACAGGGGGCTGAGAATGAGCAGTTCTTC. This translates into CSGGQGAENEQFF.

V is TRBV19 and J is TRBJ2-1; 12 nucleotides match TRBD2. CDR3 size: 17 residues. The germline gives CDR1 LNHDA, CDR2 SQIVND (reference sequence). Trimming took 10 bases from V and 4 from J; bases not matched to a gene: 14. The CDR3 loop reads CATKEDPGLAGYNEQFF. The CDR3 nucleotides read TGTGCCACCAAAGAGGACCCCGGACTAGCGGGGTACAATGAGCAGTTCTTC.

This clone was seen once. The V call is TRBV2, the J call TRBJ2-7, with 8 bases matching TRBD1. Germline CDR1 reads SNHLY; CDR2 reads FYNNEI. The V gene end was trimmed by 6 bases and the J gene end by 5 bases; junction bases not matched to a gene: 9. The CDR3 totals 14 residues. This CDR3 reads CASRLRTGRNEQYF. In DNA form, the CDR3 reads TGTGCCAGCAGATTACGGACAGGGAGGAACGAGCAGTACTTC.

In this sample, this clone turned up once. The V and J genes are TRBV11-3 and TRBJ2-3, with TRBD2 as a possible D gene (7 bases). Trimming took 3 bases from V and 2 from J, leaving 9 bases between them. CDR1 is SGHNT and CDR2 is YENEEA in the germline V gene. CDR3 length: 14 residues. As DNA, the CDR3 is TGTGCCAGCAGCTTGGGGGGGCCCACAGATACGCAGTATTTT. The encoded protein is CASSLGGPTDTQYF.

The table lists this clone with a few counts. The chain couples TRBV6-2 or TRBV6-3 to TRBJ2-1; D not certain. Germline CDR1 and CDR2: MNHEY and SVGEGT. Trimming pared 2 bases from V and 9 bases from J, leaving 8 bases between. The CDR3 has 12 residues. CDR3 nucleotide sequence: TGTGCCAGCAGTTACGTCCGGGTTGAGCAGTTCTTC. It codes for CASSYVRVEQFF.